The present TCR beta chain was sequenced within a study of blood T cell repertoires in COVID-19. Study context: Material from acute and convalescent COVID-19 was sourced from the United States, Italy and Spain.

The V segment lost 3 bases and the J segment 4 bases; nucleotides outside the gene matches: 6. In germline, CDR1 is SGDLS, CDR2 YYNGEE. This CDR3 has 16 residues. Recruitment covered 25 or so US areas and drew participants whose ages spanned roughly 18 to 100 years. Participants' own reports of clinical history determined their cohort assignment. Libraries were prepared by immunoSEQ multiplex PCR; TCRdb keeps only in-frame clonotypes and omits some of them. Of under 300,000 clones in the sample, approximately 84% were seen once. Source material: PBMCs or T cells enriched from blood (not recorded which). This chain links TRBV9 with TRBJ1-6, with 8 bases matching TRBD1. The source of this sequence is a man aged 45-65 years who had recovered from COVID-19. As DNA, the CDR3 is TGTGCCAGCAGCGCCGACAGGGGCCAGTATAATTCACCCCTCCACTTT. Its translation: CASSADRGQYNSPLHF. The full variable domain, in which reference TRBV9 and TRBJ1-6 provide the parts outside the CDR3, is DSGVTQTPKHLITATGQRVTLRCSPRSGDLSVYWYQQSLDQGLQFLIQYYNGEERAKGNILERFSAQQFPDLHSELNLSSLELGDSALYFCASSADRGQYNSPLHFGNGTRLTVT.